Listed below are T cell receptor beta chains from one sample, sequenced in a study of Graves' ophthalmopathy and Graves' hyperthyroidism. TCRdb reanalysed the multiplex PCR reads using MiXCR and keeps one entry per CDR3 protein. The table includes hundreds of thousands of distinct CDR3 sequences, 20% to 25% detected once. The sample comprised peripheral blood. The receptors shown here come from a woman between 50 and 59 years old with Graves' ophthalmopathy. Both conserved end residues are part of each CDR3. The D gene is left open where the match is weak. Some rows mark clone size as missing; the rest say once, few, many or name a class of expanded clone.

cdr3_nt: TGTGCCAGCAGTGAACGGACAGGAGGTCAGCCCCAGCATTTT; cdr3_aa: CASSERTGGQPQHF; j_call: TRBJ1-5; v_call: TRBV28; d_call: TRBD1; clone_size: many
cdr3_nt: TGTGCCAGCAGCTTATCAACAGCGGAGACCCAGTACTTC; cdr3_aa: CASSLSTAETQYF; j_call: TRBJ2-5; v_call: TRBV7-8; d_call: .; clone_size: many
cdr3_nt: TGTGCCAGCAGCCTAACCAACTCTGGAAACACCATATATTTT; cdr3_aa: CASSLTNSGNTIYF; j_call: TRBJ1-3; v_call: TRBV7-8; d_call: .; clone_size: many
cdr3_nt: TGTGCCAGCAGAAATACAGGGTCGGATCAGCCCCAGCATTTT; cdr3_aa: CASRNTGSDQPQHF; j_call: TRBJ1-5; v_call: TRBV27; d_call: .; clone_size: .
cdr3_nt: TGCGCCAGCAGCTTTACGGCGGGAGGCGGGGAGACCCAGTACTTC; cdr3_aa: CASSFTAGGGETQYF; j_call: TRBJ2-5; v_call: TRBV5-1; d_call: TRBD2; clone_size: many
cdr3_nt: TGCGCCAGCAGCGGAACGTATGGGTCTGAAGCTTTCTTT; cdr3_aa: CASSGTYGSEAFF; j_call: TRBJ1-1; v_call: TRBV5-1; d_call: .; clone_size: many
cdr3_nt: TGCAGCGTTGAAGATGGAACCACTGAAGCTTTCTTT; cdr3_aa: CSVEDGTTEAFF; j_call: TRBJ1-1; v_call: TRBV29-1; d_call: .; clone_size: many
cdr3_nt: TGTGCCACCAGCAGAATTGAGAACACTGAAGCTTTCTTT; cdr3_aa: CATSRIENTEAFF; j_call: TRBJ1-1; v_call: TRBV15; d_call: .; clone_size: .
cdr3_nt: TGTGCCAGCCTTCGACAGACTGAAGCTTTCTTT; cdr3_aa: CASLRQTEAFF; j_call: TRBJ1-1; v_call: TRBV2; d_call: .; clone_size: .
cdr3_nt: TGTGCCAGCAGTGCCTCAAGGGGGTACGGCTACGAGCAGTACTTC; cdr3_aa: CASSASRGYGYEQYF; j_call: TRBJ2-7; v_call: TRBV6-1; d_call: .; clone_size: few
cdr3_nt: TGTGCCAGCAGCTTCCGGGACGCTAGCACAGATACGCAGTATTTT; cdr3_aa: CASSFRDASTDTQYF; j_call: TRBJ2-3; v_call: TRBV11-1; d_call: .; clone_size: .
cdr3_nt: TGTGCCACCAGTGAGTCCGGGACCGACGGCTACACCTTC; cdr3_aa: CATSESGTDGYTF; j_call: TRBJ1-2; v_call: TRBV24-1; d_call: .; clone_size: many
cdr3_nt: TGTGCCAGCAGATACCGGACGGGCAATAGCAATCAGCCCCAGCATTTT; cdr3_aa: CASRYRTGNSNQPQHF; j_call: TRBJ1-5; v_call: TRBV12-3/TRBV12-4; d_call: .; clone_size: .
cdr3_nt: TGTGCCACCAGTCCAGGACTAGCGGGAGTTGAGACCCAGTACTTC; cdr3_aa: CATSPGLAGVETQYF; j_call: TRBJ2-5; v_call: TRBV24-1; d_call: TRBD2; clone_size: many
cdr3_nt: TGCAGCACCCTAGAGGGGGGCTATGGCTACAGCTTC; cdr3_aa: CSTLEGGYGYSF; j_call: TRBJ1-2; v_call: TRBV29-1; d_call: .; clone_size: .
cdr3_nt: TGTGCCAGCACAAGGACAGGGAGATTCACTGAAGCTTTCTTT; cdr3_aa: CASTRTGRFTEAFF; j_call: TRBJ1-1; v_call: TRBV28; d_call: TRBD1; clone_size: .
cdr3_nt: TGTGCCAGCAGTCACAGTGGGAGGACTGAAGCTTTCTTT; cdr3_aa: CASSHSGRTEAFF; j_call: TRBJ1-1; v_call: TRBV6-5; d_call: .; clone_size: .
cdr3_nt: TGTGCCTGGAGTGCGCGCCCCTACAGGGAGAAAGGTGAAGCTTTCTTT; cdr3_aa: CAWSARPYREKGEAFF; j_call: TRBJ1-1; v_call: TRBV30; d_call: .; clone_size: many
cdr3_nt: TGTGCCACCAGTGATCCGGGACAGCCACAAGAGACCCAGTACTTC; cdr3_aa: CATSDPGQPQETQYF; j_call: TRBJ2-5; v_call: TRBV24-1; d_call: TRBD1; clone_size: many
cdr3_nt: TGTGCCAGTAGCTTCGATCGAGAGGGCTATGGCTACACCTTC; cdr3_aa: CASSFDREGYGYTF; j_call: TRBJ1-2; v_call: TRBV19; d_call: .; clone_size: few